This TCR beta chain originates from a study of beta chain features in type 1 diabetes. About the study: Regarding age, gender and cell yields, patients proved similar to healthy donors. Examined across all samples were just under 110,000,000 sorted cells.

The CDR3 has 12 residues. Germline CDR1 is GTSNPN and CDR2 is SVGIG (reference sequence). Trimming shortened V by 1 base and J by 8 bases, and 11 bases separated the two germline ends. The study's findings and limits: Among all four CD4+ subsets, Type 1 diabetes patients had TCRB CDR3s that were moderately but significantly shorter. Healthy donors had naive, central memory and Treg TCRB repertoires that appeared less similar than those seen among patients.

The entirety of the isolated RNA underwent reverse transcription, so expressed TCRB transcripts were sequenced. This table comes from immunoSEQ multiplex PCR, and its TCRdb copy is limited to in-frame clones, with some not included. The sample includes roughly 300,000 clones, roughly 8.8% seen only once; the top ten take roughly 0.99%. A remark on this clone: Its specificity is not known.

It was one heparinised blood draw, averaging around 120 mL, that each donor gave. This clonotype originated in a man aged 30 to 45 with type 1 diabetes. This chain joins TRBV30 and TRBJ1-2; D is ambiguous. Sequencing input: central memory CD4+ T cells from blood. CDR3: CAWSERGEGYTF. The CDR3 nucleotides read TGTGCCTGGAGTGAGCGAGGCGAGGGCTACACCTTC.